This T cell receptor beta chain is drawn from a study of technical replicates of blood from several donors (dated by TCRdb to 2017 to 2019). Library preparation used the immunoSEQ multiplex PCR assay. TCRdb limited this immuneACCESS table to in-frame rearrangements with V and J called. A share of clones is missing; checked studies link under half to unresolved V genes, and the rest is unexplained. The sample includes roughly 80,000 clones, with 75% to 90% observed a single time. The top ten clones comprise 0.35% to 0.5% of the sample. As to this clone: There is no known antigen for this receptor. Base qualities are not recorded, but no much larger clone differs from it by a single base.

CDR1 and CDR2 are drawn from the germline V gene: SGHRS, YFSETQ. For this chain, trimming is 0 bases at the V end and 2 bases at the J end, and the number of junction bases without a gene match is 1. From its cysteine to its phenylalanine, the CDR3 spans 15 amino acids. Only the CDR3 region is kept as DNA, spanning 45 bases read in frame from base 1. This sequence uses TRBV5-1 and TRBJ2-2, with 7 bases matching TRBD1. The sequence was obtained from a human donor in good health. Source material: T cells isolated from PBMCs. The CDR3 amino acid sequence is: CASSLGQGNTGELFF. In nucleotides, the sequence is TGCGCCAGCAGCTTGGGACAGGGTAACACCGGGGAGCTGTTTTTT.